Following are 12 T cell receptor beta chains from one sample sequenced in a study of blood T cell repertoires in COVID-19. Clones were sequenced by immunoSEQ multiplex PCR, and TCRdb holds only the in-frame ones, with some missing. The table shows about 220,000 clones, with about 79% occurring only once. Sequenced: PBMCs or T cells enriched from blood (not recorded which). The receptors shown here come from a woman between 55 and 75 years old who had recovered from COVID-19.

J is TRBJ1-2 and V is TRBV6-1; no clear D gene. The germline V gene has CDR1 MNHNS and CDR2 SASEGT. The CDR3 extends over 15 amino acids. V was shortened by 0 bases and J by 8 bases, with 16 bases between the two germline ends. The CDR3 is CASSEADGVYSGYTF. The CDR3 DNA follows: TGTGCCAGCAGTGAAGCCGACGGGGTCTACTCCGGCTACACCTTC.

The V gene is TRBV4-3, the J gene TRBJ2-5; 9 nucleotides line up with TRBD2. The CDR3 consists of 15 residues. The germline V gene has CDR1 LGHNA and CDR2 YSLEER. The V gene end was trimmed by 1 base and the J gene end by 5 bases; junction bases not matched to a gene: 5. DNA of the CDR3: TGCGCCAGCAGCCAAGTGGCTAGCGGGGCCGAGACCCAGTACTTC. This sequence encodes CASSQVASGAETQYF.

V is TRBV3-1 (or the pseudogene TRBV3-2) and J is TRBJ2-1, with a tentative D call TRBD2 (6 bases). Deletions cut 0 bases from V and 15 bases from J, with 12 bases between. The CDR3 length is 12 residues. Germline-derived CDR1 and CDR2 are LGHDT and YNNKEL (reference sequence). The CDR3 spells CASSQDFERAFF. The CDR3 DNA reads TGTGCCAGCAGCCAAGATTTCGAGCGGGCGTTCTTC.

This chain connects TRBV12-3 or TRBV12-4 to TRBJ2-5; D remains ambiguous. Deletions cut 3 bases from V and 1 base from J, with 6 bases between. The CDR3 covers 13 residues. CDR3 residues: CASSFQIQETQYF. The CDR3 nucleotides are TGTGCCAGCAGTTTTCAGATCCAAGAGACCCAGTACTTC.

The gene calls are TRBV3-1 (or the pseudogene TRBV3-2) and TRBJ1-2; D gene uncertain. In germline, CDR1 is LGHDT, CDR2 YNNKEL (reference sequence). V lost 4 bases, J lost 8 bases, and 17 bases lay in between. This CDR3 region has 14 residues. The DNA of the CDR3 is TGTGCCAGCAGCCTACGGTTAGCCCTATGGGGCTACACCTTC. The encoded protein is CASSLRLALWGYTF.

The chain uses TRBV24-1 and TRBJ1-6, with D possibly being TRBD1 (5 bases). The V gene lost 1 base and the J gene lost 5 bases, with 14 bases spanning the gap. This CDR3 has 17 amino acids. The germline V gene has CDR1 KGHDR and CDR2 SFDVKD. The CDR3 DNA is TGTGCCACCAGTGATTTTCAGGGAGGAACCAATAATTCACCCCTCCACTTT. This encodes CATSDFQGGTNNSPLHF.

The CDR3 here is CASSSGQGFYGYTF. DNA for the CDR3: TGTGCCAGTAGTTCGGGACAGGGTTTTTATGGCTACACCTTC. V is TRBV19 and J is TRBJ1-2; 9 bases are a match to TRBD1. This CDR3 is built from 14 residues. V shed 5 bases and J 5 bases; nucleotides not matched to a gene: 6. From germline, CDR1 is LNHDA and CDR2 SQIVND (reference sequence).

This clone was seen only a few times. The chain is built from TRBV5-1 and TRBJ2-7; 8 nucleotides agree with TRBD1. This CDR3 comprises 15 residues. The V and J ends lost 1 base and 4 bases, in that order; junction bases with no gene match: 7. CDR1 and CDR2 from the germline V gene are SGHRS and YFSETQ. CDR3 loop: CASSLMQGATYEQYF. The CDR3, as DNA: TGCGCCAGCAGCTTGATGCAGGGGGCCACGTACGAGCAGTACTTC.

This clone appeared once. The V gene is TRBV30, the J gene TRBJ1-1; TRBD1 matches 7 bases. Germline assignment: CDR1 GTSNPN and CDR2 SVGIG (reference sequence). The junction had 3 bases not matched to a gene; V was cut back by 4 bases and J by 7 bases. The CDR3 is 11 amino acids. The CDR3 reads CAWIRDSEAFF. The CDR3 DNA follows: TGTGCCTGGATCCGGGACAGTGAAGCTTTCTTT.

The chain has TRBV2 and TRBJ2-5; D is unresolved. The germline V gene has CDR1 SNHLY and CDR2 FYNNEI. The V and J ends lost 2 bases and 0 bases respectively, with 7 bases between them. CDR3 size: 14 residues. The CDR3 sequence: CASSEQADQETQYF. The DNA of the CDR3 is TGTGCCAGCAGTGAACAGGCTGACCAAGAGACCCAGTACTTC. The full variable domain, its missing parts supplied by reference TRBV2 and TRBJ2-5, is EPEVTQTPSHQVTQMGQEVILRCVPISNHLYFYWYRQILGQKVEFLVSFYNNEISEKSEIFDDQFSVERPDGSNFTLKIRSTKLEDSAMYFCASSEQADQETQYFGPGTRLLVL.

The rearrangement uses TRBV19 and TRBJ2-7, with 8 positions matching TRBD1. J lost 3 bases, V lost 1 base, and 5 bases had no gene match. CDR1 and CDR2 (germline): LNHDA, SQIVND (reference sequence). This CDR3 is 15 amino acids long. CDR3 coding DNA: TGTGCCAGTAGTATAGGGGCAGGGGGCTTCTACGAGCAGTACTTC. It codes for CASSIGAGGFYEQYF.

The rearrangement joins TRBV7-9 to TRBJ2-7; 7 bases match TRBD1. The germline V gene encodes CDR1 SEHNR and CDR2 FQNEAQ (reference sequence). CDR3 size: 17 residues. Trimming took 0 bases from V and 5 from J; bases not matched to a gene: 13. The CDR3 reads CASSLAGSATGLNEQYF. In DNA, the CDR3 is TGTGCCAGCAGCTTAGCGGGATCCGCGACAGGGCTCAACGAGCAGTACTTC. The whole variable domain, filled in from reference TRBV7-9 and TRBJ2-7, reads DTGVSQNPRHKITKRGQNVTFRCDPISEHNRLYWYRQTLGQGPEFLTYFQNEAQLEKSRLLSDRFSAERPKGSFSTLEIQRTEQGDSAMYLCASSLAGSATGLNEQYFGPGTRLTVT.